The sequence of this T cell receptor (beta chain) was determined in a study of regulatory T cells in long-lasting Graves disease. Study-wide results and caveats: Patients with persistent Graves' had lower TCR diversity than newly diagnosed patients.

This clonotype was seen ten or more times. Its antigen is currently unknown. Time point indicated: newly diagnosed GD, antithyroid drugs for less than 3 months. From RNA extracted from PBMCs, the TCR library was made. This CDR3 is built from 13 residues. Germline V gene lookup returns CDR1 SGHKS and CDR2 YYEKEE (reference sequence). J was trimmed by 11 bases and V by 7 bases; bases with no gene match: 11. Arm-PCR of CDR3 regions with iRepertoire HTBI primers generated TCR beta libraries. Per the original data handling: Overall, samples carried 62 TRBV and more than 13 TRBJ segments. TCRdb re-called the multiplex PCR reads with MiXCR, one entry per CDR3 protein. TCRdb's processing, not the study's, gives the V and J calls here. Among hundreds of thousands of distinct CDR3 sequences, 16% were seen once, and the ten largest hold around 27%. These sequences were also reported in another study, on T cells in Graves' hyperthyroidism and ophthalmopathy. That publication notes: Most thyroid clonotypes with frequency above 0.001 were detected in blood.

The specimen was peripheral blood mononuclear cells (PBMCs), collected at new diagnosis, from a patient treated with antithyroid drugs. V usage is TRBV5-5 and J usage is TRBJ1-3, with 8 bases aligning to TRBD1. The clonotype was recovered from a man aged 40-55 years with Graves disease. As DNA, the CDR3 is TGTGCCAGCGAGTCCGACAGGGGATCAGCCATATATTTT. Encoded protein: CASESDRGSAIYF.